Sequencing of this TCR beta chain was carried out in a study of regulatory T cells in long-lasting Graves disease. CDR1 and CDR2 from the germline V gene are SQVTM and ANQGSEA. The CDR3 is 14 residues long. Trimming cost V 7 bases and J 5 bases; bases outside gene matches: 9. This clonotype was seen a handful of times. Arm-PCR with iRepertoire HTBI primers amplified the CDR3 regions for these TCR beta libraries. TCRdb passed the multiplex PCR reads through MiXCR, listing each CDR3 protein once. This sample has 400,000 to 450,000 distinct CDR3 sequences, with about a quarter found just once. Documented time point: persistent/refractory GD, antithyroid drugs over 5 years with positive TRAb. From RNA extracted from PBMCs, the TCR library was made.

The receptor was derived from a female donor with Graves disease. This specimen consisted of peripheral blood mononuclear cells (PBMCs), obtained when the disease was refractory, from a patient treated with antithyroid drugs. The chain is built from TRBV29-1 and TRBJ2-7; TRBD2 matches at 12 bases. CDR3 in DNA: TGCAGCGCCCAAAGACTAGCGGGAGCAGACGAGCAGTACTTC. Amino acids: CSAQRLAGADEQYF.